One T cell receptor (beta chain) is described in this entry. The antigen is not known. Assay: immunoSEQ multiplex PCR; the TCRdb copy retains only in-frame clones and omits some. Counted here are fewer than 200,000 clones, 80% to 90% occurring once; the ten biggest clones make up roughly 6%. These data belong to a study of T cell responses to AZD1222 COVID-19 vaccine. Study-wide points: Spike-specific TCRs gained breadth and depth after people received two AZD1222 doses.

V was trimmed by 6 bases and J by 8 bases, leaving 16 bases between them. The CDR3 length is 13 residues. Germline CDR1 is LGHNT and CDR2 is FRNRAP. This sequence originates from an adult in good health. The material sequenced was peripheral blood, taken on day 0 of AZD1222 vaccination. The chain links TRBV12-5 to TRBJ1-2, with a weak D call TRBD1 (6 bases). The CDR3 sequence is CASGSGAGKGYTF. For the CDR3, the DNA is TGTGCTAGTGGCTCGGGGGCGGGGAAGGGCTACACCTTC.